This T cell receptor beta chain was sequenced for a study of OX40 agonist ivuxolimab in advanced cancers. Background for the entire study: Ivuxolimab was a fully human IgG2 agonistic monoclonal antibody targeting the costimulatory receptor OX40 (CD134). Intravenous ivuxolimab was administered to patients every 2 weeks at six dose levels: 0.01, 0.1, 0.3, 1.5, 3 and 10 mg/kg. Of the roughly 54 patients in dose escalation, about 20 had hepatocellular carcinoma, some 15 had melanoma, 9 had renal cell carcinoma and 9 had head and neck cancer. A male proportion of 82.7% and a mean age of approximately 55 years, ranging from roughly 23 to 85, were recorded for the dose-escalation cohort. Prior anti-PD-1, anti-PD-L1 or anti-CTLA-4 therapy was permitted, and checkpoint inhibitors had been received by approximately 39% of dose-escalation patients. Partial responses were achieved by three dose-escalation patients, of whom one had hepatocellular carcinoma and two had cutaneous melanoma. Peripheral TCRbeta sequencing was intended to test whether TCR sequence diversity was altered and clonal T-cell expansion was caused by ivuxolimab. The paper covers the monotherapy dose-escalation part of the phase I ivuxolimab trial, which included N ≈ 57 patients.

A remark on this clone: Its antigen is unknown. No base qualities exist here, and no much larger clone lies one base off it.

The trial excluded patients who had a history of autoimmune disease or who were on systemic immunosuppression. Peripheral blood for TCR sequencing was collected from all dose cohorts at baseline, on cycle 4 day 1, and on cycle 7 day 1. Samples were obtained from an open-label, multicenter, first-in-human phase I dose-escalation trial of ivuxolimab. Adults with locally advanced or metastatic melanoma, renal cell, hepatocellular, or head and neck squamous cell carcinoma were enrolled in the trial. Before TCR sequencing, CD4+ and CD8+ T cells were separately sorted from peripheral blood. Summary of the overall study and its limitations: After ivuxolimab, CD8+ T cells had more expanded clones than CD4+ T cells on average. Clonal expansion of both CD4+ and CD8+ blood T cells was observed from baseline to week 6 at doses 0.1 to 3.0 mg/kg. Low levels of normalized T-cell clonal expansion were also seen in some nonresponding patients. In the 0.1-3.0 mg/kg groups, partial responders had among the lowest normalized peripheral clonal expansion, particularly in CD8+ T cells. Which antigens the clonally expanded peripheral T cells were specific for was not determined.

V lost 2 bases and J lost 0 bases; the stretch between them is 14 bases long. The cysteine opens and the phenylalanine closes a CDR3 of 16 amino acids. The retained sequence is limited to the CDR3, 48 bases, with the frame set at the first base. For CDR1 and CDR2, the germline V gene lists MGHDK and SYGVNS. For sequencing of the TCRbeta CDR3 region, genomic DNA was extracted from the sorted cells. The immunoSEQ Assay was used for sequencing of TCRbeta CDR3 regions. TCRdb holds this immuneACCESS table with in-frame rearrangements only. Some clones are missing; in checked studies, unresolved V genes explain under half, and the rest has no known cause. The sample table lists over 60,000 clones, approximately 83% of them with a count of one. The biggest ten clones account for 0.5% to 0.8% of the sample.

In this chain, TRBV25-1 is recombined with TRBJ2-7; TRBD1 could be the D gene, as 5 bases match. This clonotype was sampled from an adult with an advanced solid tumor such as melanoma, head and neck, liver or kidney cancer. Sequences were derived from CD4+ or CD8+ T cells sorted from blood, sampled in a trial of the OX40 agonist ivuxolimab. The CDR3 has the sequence CASSETGRGPSYEQYF. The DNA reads TGTGCCAGCAGTGAAACTGGAAGGGGCCCCTCCTACGAGCAGTACTTC.